The present entry profiles one T cell receptor beta chain with its context. Its antigen has not been determined. Base qualities were left out, and no much larger clone turns up one base away. The collaborating institutions used their own protocols to collect whole blood in K2EDTA tubes. For TCRbeta analysis, collaborators shipped samples as frozen whole blood, isolated PBMCs, or DNA extracted from either of those sample types. V is shortened by 1 base, J by 2 bases, and the region joining them spans 11 bases. The germline V gene specifies LGHNA as CDR1 and YNFKEQ as CDR2. Its CDR3 holds 15 amino acids, cysteine through phenylalanine. Only CDR3 DNA remains: 45 bases, in frame from the first base. The data derive from a study of blood T cell repertoires in COVID-19 (dated by TCRdb to the early 2020s). In the study overall: Samples covering the acute and convalescent phases of COVID-19 were provided by collaborators in the United States, Italy and Spain. The samples were drawn from the first 160 participants of the ongoing ImmuneRACE study and from 950 to 1,500 subjects provided by 6 global collaborators. Deeply sampled blood TCRbeta repertoires from subjects exposed to, actively infected with, or recovered from COVID-19 were included in the dataset. Where HLA class I and class II types were available, the types were taken from metadata supplied by the sample provider, not from assay-based typing. A freely available public database, intended as a resource for researchers studying the immune response to SARS-CoV-2, is where the repertoires were released. The sample metadata nearly always contained a de-identified subject ID, COVID-19 status, age in years and sex. The material from the prospective study consisted of cDNA or gDNA derived from T cells, B-cell-depleted T cells, or PBMCs.

Summary of the overall study and its limitations: Clinical and demographic metadata were provided uncurated, with the amount varying by source and participant.

TCRbeta CDR3 regions were amplified from genomic DNA using the immunoSEQ Assay, a bias-controlled multiplex PCR. On the study's bioinformatics: Nucleated cell counts per sample were estimated from amplification of reference gene primers within the assay. Sequence reads were collapsed and filtered to measure the absolute abundance of every unique TCRbeta CDR3 rearrangement. For each sample, productive Simpson clonality was calculated as the square root of Simpson's diversity index across productive rearrangements. The table comes from immuneACCESS by way of TCRdb, which keeps in-frame sequences with V and J called. Part of the clones is missing from these tables; in studies checked, under half for an unresolved V gene and the rest for unknown reasons. D and trimming come from the DNA, and the V and J calls and clone size come from that table. Here the sample has 100,000 or so clones; roughly 70% occur a single time. The ten largest clones capture 14% of the sample.

The sequence came from a woman older than 75 with acute or convalescent COVID-19. The chain employs TRBV4-2 and TRBJ1-1; the D gene remains uncertain. Material: peripheral blood. CDR3 loop: CASSQGTRLNTEAFF. The sequenced DNA is TGTGCCAGCAGCCAAGGAACCAGGCTAAACACTGAAGCTTTCTTT.